This T cell receptor (beta chain) was identified during a study of blood T cell repertoires in COVID-19. Study-level information: Material from acute and convalescent COVID-19 was sourced from the United States, Italy and Spain. From T cells, B-cell-depleted T cells, or PBMCs came the material, which was cDNA or gDNA.

Only in-frame clones appear in the TCRdb table, and some are missing; sequencing was by immunoSEQ multiplex PCR. This sample has over 250,000 clones, with 87% found just once. The age range of participants was about 18 to 100 years, with residence in about 25 US areas. The CDR3 loop spans 15 amino acids. Germline assignment: CDR1 SGHTA and CDR2 FQGTGA. The ends lost 2 bases at V and 3 bases at J; junction bases unmatched: 5. This TCR came from a woman aged 18-29 years who had recovered from COVID-19. Sequencing was performed on PBMCs or T cells enriched from blood (not recorded which). This chain connects TRBV7-3 to TRBJ2-7, with 9 bases that match TRBD1. CDR3 sequence (DNA): TGTGCCAGCAGCTTAGGGACAGGGACCCTCTACGAGCAGTACTTC. This gives the protein CASSLGTGTLYEQYF.